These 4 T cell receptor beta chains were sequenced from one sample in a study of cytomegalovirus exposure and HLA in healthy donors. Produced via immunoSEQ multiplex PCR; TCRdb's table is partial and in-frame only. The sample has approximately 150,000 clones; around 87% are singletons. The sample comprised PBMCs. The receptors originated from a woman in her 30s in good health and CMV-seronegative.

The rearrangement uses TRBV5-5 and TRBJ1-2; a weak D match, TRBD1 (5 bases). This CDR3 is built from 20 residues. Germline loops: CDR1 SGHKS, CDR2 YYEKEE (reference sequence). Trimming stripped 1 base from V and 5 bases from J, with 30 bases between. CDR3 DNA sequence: TGTGCCAGCAGCTTGAATTTACGGACGGAAAGGGGAAGCAAGAATTATGGCTACACCTTC. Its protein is CASSLNLRTERGSKNYGYTF.

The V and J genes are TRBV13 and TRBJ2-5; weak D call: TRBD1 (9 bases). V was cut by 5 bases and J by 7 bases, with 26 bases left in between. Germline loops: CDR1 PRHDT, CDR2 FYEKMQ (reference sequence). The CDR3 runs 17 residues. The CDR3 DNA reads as TGTGCCAGCAGCGTAGTAGCGGGGACAGGGCCCTTCGGGACCCAGTACTTC. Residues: CASSVVAGTGPFGTQYF. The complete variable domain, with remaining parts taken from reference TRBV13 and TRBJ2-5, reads AAGVIQSPRHLIKEKRETATLKCYPIPRHDTVYWYQQGPGQDPQFLISFYEKMQSDKGSIPDRFSAQQFSDYHSELNMSSLELGDSALYFCASSVVAGTGPFGTQYFGPGTRLLVL.

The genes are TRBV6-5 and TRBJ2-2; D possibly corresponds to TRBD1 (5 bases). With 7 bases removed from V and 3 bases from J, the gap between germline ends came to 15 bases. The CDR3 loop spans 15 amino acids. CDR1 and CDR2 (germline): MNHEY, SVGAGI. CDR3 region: CASTSQGRDTGELFF. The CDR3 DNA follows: TGTGCCAGCACTTCTCAGGGCAGGGACACCGGGGAGCTGTTTTTT.

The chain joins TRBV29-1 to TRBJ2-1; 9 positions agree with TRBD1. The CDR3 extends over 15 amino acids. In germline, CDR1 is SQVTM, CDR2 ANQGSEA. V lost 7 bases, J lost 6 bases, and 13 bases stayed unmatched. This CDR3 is CSAPRPDRGFNEQFF. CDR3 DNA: TGCAGCGCCCCCCGTCCGGACAGGGGATTCAATGAGCAGTTCTTC.